The text below deals with one T cell receptor beta chain. Its binding antigen is unknown. No base quality information exists; no much larger clone differs at one position. CDR1 LGHDT and CDR2 YNNKEL were looked up in the germline V gene (reference sequence). The cysteine opens and the phenylalanine closes a CDR3 of 14 amino acids. Of all the DNA, just the CDR3 is kept, 42 bases in frame from base 1. The germline ends are 12 bases apart after V is trimmed by 0 bases and J by 7 bases. Systemically healthy Caucasian individuals from Russia, roughly 40 in total and aged roughly 6 to 95 years, were included as donors. Each donor gave 9 to 10 milliliters of peripheral blood, collected into EDTA-treated Vacutainer tubes. Ficoll-Paque density-gradient centrifugation was used to isolate PBMCs, with at least 6.5 million per sample. Total RNA was extracted from PBMCs with Trizol reagent, with at least 6 micrograms obtained per sample. For every donor, an aliquot of PBMCs went through flow cytometry to measure the percentages of naive CD45RAhigh/CD27high T cells.

Libraries were prepared through 5' RACE. Sequencing was carried out with an Illumina HiSeq 2500. A second about 6 to 11 cycle PCR used a sample-barcoded 5' primer and a J-beta primer mix. A unique molecular identifier was introduced onto each TCR beta cDNA molecule by a template-switch 5' adaptor carrying 12 random nucleotides. Each sample yielded at least 3 million CDR3-containing paired-end reads. First-strand cDNA synthesis was performed from all RNA using the Mint cDNA synthesis kit, with priming by a TRBC-specific oligonucleotide. All cDNA was treated with uracil-DNA glycosylase and then went through a first 18-cycle PCR with the universal primers M1SS and BC2_uni_R. As for the original processing: For normalization, 1 million high-quality reads were randomly selected from each sample, with every read carrying a distinct molecular identifier. Instead of being binned into consensus sequences, reads that shared molecular identifiers were thrown out. MiTCR, run with a Q25 quality threshold and the strictest error-elimination algorithm, handled CDR3 identification, clonotype clustering and error correction. A nonparametric unseen species model using Euler transformation provided a lower-bound estimate of total TCR beta diversity. TCRdb reprocessing: public reads trimmed at Q25 with fastp, clones called with MiXCR, in-frame beta chains kept. Under each unique CDR3 protein, matching rows form one entry showing the most common genes and DNA. TCRdb, not the authors, supplied the V and J calls. For this sample there are about 780,000 distinct CDR3 sequences; less than 60% appear just once. Around 18% of the sample is taken by the ten largest.

The sample originates from a study of blood T cells in healthy people across ages (dated by TCRdb to the mid-2010s). In terms of the full investigation: In model experiments, roughly one uniquely barcoded TCR beta cDNA molecule per two T cells was captured by template switching. To avoid experimental bias, donors of different ages were distributed randomly across sequencing lanes. The study measured age-related changes in TCR beta repertoire diversity using deep sequencing normalized with unique cDNA molecular identifiers. The donors were divided into four age groups: young (average around 16 years), middle-aged (about 41), aged (roughly 60) and long-lived (around 80). Two additional independent replicas of 1 million unique cDNA reads from the same blood draw were analyzed for two donors (one aged 18 to 30 and one aged 80 or older).

General conclusions and limits of the study: Observed TCR beta diversity per million T cells fell roughly linearly with age, and a significant reduction was already apparent by age approximately 41. Estimates of total diversity based on one million sequenced T cells were considered lower bounds and underestimates. Because profiling used bulk unsorted PBMCs, naive and antigen-experienced compartments could not be compared conclusively. Compared with the aged group, more naive CD4+ T cells, fewer expanded clones and increased TCR diversity were shown by the long-lived group, suggesting age selection. Because the CMV infection status of the donors was unknown, age-related changes in expanded clonotypes may potentially have been confounded. The percentage of naive T cells measured by flow cytometry correlated strongly with observed TCR beta diversity.

The source is a man aged 80 or over in good health. The chain is assembled from TRBV3-1 and TRBJ1-2, with no reliable assignment of the D segment. The sample taken for sequencing was blood. The CDR3 amino acid sequence is: CASSQDLLRSGYTF. The DNA is as follows: TGTGCCAGCAGCCAAGATCTGCTCAGGAGTGGCTACACCTTC.